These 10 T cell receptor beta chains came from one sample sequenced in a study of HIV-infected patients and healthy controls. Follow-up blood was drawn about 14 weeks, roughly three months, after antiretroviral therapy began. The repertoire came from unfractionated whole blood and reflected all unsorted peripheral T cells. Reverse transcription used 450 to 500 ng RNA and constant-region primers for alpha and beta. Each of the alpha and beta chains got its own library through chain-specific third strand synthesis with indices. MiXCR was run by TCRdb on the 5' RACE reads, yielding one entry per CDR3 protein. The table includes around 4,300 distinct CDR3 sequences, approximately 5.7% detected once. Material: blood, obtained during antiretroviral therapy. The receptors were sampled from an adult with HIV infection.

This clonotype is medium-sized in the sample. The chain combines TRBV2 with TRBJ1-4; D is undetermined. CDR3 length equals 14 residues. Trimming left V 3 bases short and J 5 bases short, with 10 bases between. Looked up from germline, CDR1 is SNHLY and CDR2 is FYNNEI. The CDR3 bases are TGTGCCAGCAGTGATTCGACGGAGAATGAAAAACTGTTTTTT. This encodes CASSDSTENEKLFF.

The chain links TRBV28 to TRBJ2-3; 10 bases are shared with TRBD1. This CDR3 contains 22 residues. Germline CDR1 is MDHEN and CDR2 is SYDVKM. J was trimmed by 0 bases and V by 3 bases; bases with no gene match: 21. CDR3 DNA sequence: TGTGCCAGCAGTTTGACAGGGGGCGCGTTAGTCAATTACGACCCTAGCACAGATACGCAGTATTTT. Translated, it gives CASSLTGGALVNYDPSTDTQYF.

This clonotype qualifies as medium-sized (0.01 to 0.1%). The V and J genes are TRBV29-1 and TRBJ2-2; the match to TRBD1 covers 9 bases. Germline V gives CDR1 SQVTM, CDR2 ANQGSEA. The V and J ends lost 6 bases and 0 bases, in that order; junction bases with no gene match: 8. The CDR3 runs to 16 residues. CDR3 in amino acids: CSVSDRDRANTGELFF. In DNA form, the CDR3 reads TGCAGCGTCAGTGATAGGGACAGGGCGAACACCGGGGAGCTGTTTTTT.

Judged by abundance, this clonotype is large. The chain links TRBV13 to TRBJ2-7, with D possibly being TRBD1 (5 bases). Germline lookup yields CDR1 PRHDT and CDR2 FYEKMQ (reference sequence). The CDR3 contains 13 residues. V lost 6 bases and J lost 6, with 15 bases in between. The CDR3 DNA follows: TGTGCCAGCAGTAGTAGCCAGGGATCCGAGCAGTACTTC. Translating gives CASSSSQGSEQYF.

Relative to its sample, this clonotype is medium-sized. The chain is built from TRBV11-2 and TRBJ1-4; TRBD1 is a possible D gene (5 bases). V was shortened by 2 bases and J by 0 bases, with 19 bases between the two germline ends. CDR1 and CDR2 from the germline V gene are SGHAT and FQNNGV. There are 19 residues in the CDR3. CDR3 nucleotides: TGTGCCAGCAGCTTAAACGGGGGGGTACCTGGAGCAACTAATGAAAAACTGTTTTTT. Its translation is CASSLNGGVPGATNEKLFF.

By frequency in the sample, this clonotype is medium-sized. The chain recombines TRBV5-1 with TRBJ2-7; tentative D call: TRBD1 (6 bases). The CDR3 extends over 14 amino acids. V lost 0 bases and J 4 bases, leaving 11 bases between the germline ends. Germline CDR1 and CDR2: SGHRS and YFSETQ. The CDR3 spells CASSLGQGSYEQYF. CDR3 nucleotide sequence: TGCGCCAGCAGCTTGGGGCAGGGGTCATACGAGCAGTACTTC.

CDR3 DNA sequence: TGCGCCAGCAGCTTGGAACCTAGAGAGGGCTACACCTTC. The encoded protein is CASSLEPREGYTF. V usage is TRBV5-1 and J usage is TRBJ1-2; no firm D call. The ends were cut back, 0 bases at V and 8 bases at J, with 11 bases in the middle. CDR3 length equals 13 residues. Germline values: CDR1 SGHRS, CDR2 YFSETQ.

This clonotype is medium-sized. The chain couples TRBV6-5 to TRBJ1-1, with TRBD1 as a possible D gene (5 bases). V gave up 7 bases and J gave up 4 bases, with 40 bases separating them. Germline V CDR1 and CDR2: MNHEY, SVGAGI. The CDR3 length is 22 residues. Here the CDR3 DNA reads TGTGCCAGCATCCCCTTTTCTGCCAGCAGTTACTCCCCCGGGGGATCGAGCACTGAAGCTTTCTTT. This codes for CASIPFSASSYSPGGSSTEAFF.

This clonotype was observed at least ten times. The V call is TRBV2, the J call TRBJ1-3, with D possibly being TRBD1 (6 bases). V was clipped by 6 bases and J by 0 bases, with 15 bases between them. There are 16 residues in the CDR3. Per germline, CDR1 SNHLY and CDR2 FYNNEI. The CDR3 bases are TGTGCCAGCAGCAAGAATCCGGACAGCTCTGGAAACACCATATATTTT. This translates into CASSKNPDSSGNTIYF.

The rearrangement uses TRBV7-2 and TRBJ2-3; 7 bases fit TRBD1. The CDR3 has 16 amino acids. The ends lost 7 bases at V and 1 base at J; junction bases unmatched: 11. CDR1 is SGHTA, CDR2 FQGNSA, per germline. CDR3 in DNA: TGTGCCAGCACCAGGTCGAGGGGGCATGGCACAGATACGCAGTATTTT. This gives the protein CASTRSRGHGTDTQYF.